The 7 T cell receptor beta chains below all came from one sample that was sequenced in a study of shared clonotypes between healthy human individuals. Only CD45RO-negative cells positively selected for CCR7 counted as naive CD8 cells, so terminally differentiated effector memory CD45RA+ cells were excluded. Produced via immunoSEQ multiplex PCR; TCRdb's table is partial and in-frame only. The sample includes roughly 550,000 clones, just under 97% of them seen just once. Sequences were obtained from naive CD8+ T cells sorted from blood. Receptors were obtained from a woman aged 25 to 39 in good health.

The V call is TRBV4-1, the J call TRBJ1-5, with TRBD1 matching over 8 bases. This CDR3 has 16 amino acids. Germline V gene sequence: CDR1 MGHRA, CDR2 YSYEKL. Unmatched junction bases numbered 6, after V lost 4 bases and J lost 1 base. For the CDR3, the DNA is TGCGCCAGCAGCCGCGGACAGGGATCAAGCAATCAGCCCCAGCATTTT. Encoded protein: CASSRGQGSSNQPQHF.

The V and J genes are TRBV27 and TRBJ2-1, with D perhaps TRBD2 (5 bases). Germline values: CDR1 MNHEY, CDR2 SMNVEV (reference sequence). This CDR3 spans 15 amino acids. Trimming removed 3 bases from V and 0 bases from J, with 9 bases in between. The DNA for the CDR3 is TGTGCCAGCAGTTTCGACTACAGCTCCTACAATGAGCAGTTCTTC. It encodes CASSFDYSSYNEQFF.

Of note for this clone: One end of the junction varies from germline; a read error may be responsible. The V call is TRBV25-1, the J call TRBJ1-1; D gene uncertain. CDR3 length equals 13 residues. Germline V gene sequence: CDR1 MGHDK, CDR2 SYGVNS. This CDR3 reads CASSDTSYTEAFF. The CDR3 DNA reads TGTGCCAGCAGCGACACTAGTTACACGGAAGCTTTCTTT.

This chain uses TRBV27 with TRBJ2-1, with no clear D. The CDR3 spans 16 residues. Trimming left V 7 bases short and J 0 bases short, with 16 bases between. CDR1 MNHEY and CDR2 SMNVEV come from the germline V gene (reference sequence). The CDR3 coding sequence is TGTGCCAGCAAATTCAGCTCCGAGAGCTCCTACAATGAGCAGTTCTTC. It encodes CASKFSSESSYNEQFF.

This chain connects TRBV13 to TRBJ2-2; D uncertain. Trimming took off 0 bases at V and 0 bases at J, with 5 bases between the two ends. This CDR3 contains 15 residues. Germline V gives CDR1 PRHDT, CDR2 FYEKMQ (reference sequence). CDR3: CASSLGLSNTGELFF. In nucleotides, the CDR3 is TGTGCCAGCAGCTTAGGCCTCTCGAACACCGGGGAGCTGTTTTTT.

In nucleotides, the CDR3 is TGTGCCAGCAGCGAAACAGGGTCCGACGAGACCCAGTACTTC. Translation gives CASSETGSDETQYF. V gene TRBV11-2 combines with J gene TRBJ2-5; possibly TRBD1 for D (6 bases). This CDR3 is 14 amino acids long. Trimming stripped 5 bases from V and 5 bases from J, with 15 bases between. CDR1 and CDR2 (germline): SGHAT, FQNNGV.

The rearrangement links TRBV9 to TRBJ2-7, with TRBD1 identical over 7 bases. Losses at the gene ends were 3 bases for V and 2 bases for J; bases not matched to a gene: 11. CDR1 SGDLS and CDR2 YYNGEE come from the germline V gene. There are 16 residues in the CDR3. The CDR3 bases are TGTGCCAGCAGCGCCCAAACAGGGGCAACGGCCTACGAGCAGTACTTC. Translating gives CASSAQTGATAYEQYF.